These 12 T cell receptor beta chains were sequenced from one sample in a study of T cell changes during pregnancy in multiple sclerosis. Some clones are missing from TCRdb's copy, which holds only in-frame ones; the method was immunoSEQ multiplex PCR. The profile covers some 80,000 clones, with 90% to 95% appearing a single time and under 3% taken by the ten largest. This specimen was peripheral blood, taken in the first trimester of pregnancy. The origin of the receptors is a female donor with multiple sclerosis, enrolled in a pregnancy study.

The V and J genes are TRBV11-3 and TRBJ2-1; possibly TRBD1 for D (7 bases). Deletions cut 3 bases from V and 5 bases from J, with 17 bases between. CDR3 size: 16 residues. CDR1 is SGHNT, CDR2 YENEEA, per germline. CDR3 DNA: TGTGCCAGCAGCTTCTTCAGGGGGGCTAAGCACAATGAGCAGTTCTTC. It yields the protein CASSFFRGAKHNEQFF.

This clone was counted once. This sequence joins TRBV7-9 and TRBJ2-7; 7 bases are shared with TRBD1. Germline V CDR1 and CDR2: SEHNR, FQNEAQ (reference sequence). V trimming: 6 bases; J trimming: 6 bases; junction bases outside the gene matches: 8. The CDR3 is 13 amino acids. The CDR3 sequence: CASRLGTAREQYF. The CDR3 DNA reads as TGTGCCAGCAGACTGGGGACAGCTCGCGAGCAGTACTTC.

This chain uses TRBV6-5 with TRBJ2-3, with D perhaps TRBD2 (5 bases). The germline CDR1 and CDR2 sequences are MNHEY and SVGAGI. The CDR3 extends over 16 amino acids. The V gene lost 4 bases and the J gene lost 2 bases, with 16 bases spanning the gap. CDR3 sequence: CASSSPHSGDTDTQYF. In DNA, the CDR3 is TGTGCCAGCAGTTCCCCCCACAGCGGCGACACAGATACGCAGTATTTT.

V usage is TRBV27 and J usage is TRBJ1-1; D is uncertain. The CDR3 totals 14 residues. Trimming took 8 bases from V and 1 from J, leaving 14 bases between them. Germline V lookup: CDR1 MNHEY, CDR2 SMNVEV (reference sequence). The CDR3 reads CASRQQSKNTEAFF. CDR3 coding DNA: TGTGCCAGCCGGCAACAGTCTAAGAACACTGAAGCTTTCTTT.

The genes are TRBV28 and TRBJ1-2; unclear D gene. V shed 7 bases and J shed 4 bases, with 7 bases lying between them. The CDR3 extends over 11 amino acids. Germline V gene lookup returns CDR1 MDHEN and CDR2 SYDVKM. The CDR3 nucleotides read TGTGCCAGCACAGACTTCTATGGCTACACCTTC. Protein sequence: CASTDFYGYTF.

This chain joins TRBV30 and TRBJ2-1; D gene unclear. V lost 3 bases and J lost 4, with 10 bases in between. The CDR3 is 13 residues long. Germline-derived CDR1 and CDR2 are GTSNPN and SVGIG (reference sequence). CDR3 loop: CAWRRERYNEQFF. CDR3 nucleotides: TGTGCCTGGAGGCGCGAGAGATACAATGAGCAGTTCTTC. The variable domain in full, with the rest retrieved from reference TRBV30 and TRBJ2-1, is SQTIHQWPATLVQPVGSPLSLECTVEGTSNPNLYWYRQAAGRGLQLLFYSVGIGQISSEVPQNLSASRPQDRQFILSSKKLLLSDSGFYLCAWRRERYNEQFFGPGTRLTVL.

The chain employs TRBV7-2 and TRBJ1-2; TRBD1 is a possible D gene (6 bases). The ends were cut back, 1 base at V and 6 bases at J, with 12 bases in the middle. CDR1 and CDR2 from the germline V gene are SGHTA and FQGNSA. CDR3 size: 14 residues. The CDR3 DNA reads as TGTGCCAGCAGCTTAGTCGCAGGGGATCATGGCTACACCTTC. Its protein product is CASSLVAGDHGYTF. The complete variable domain, with remaining parts taken from reference TRBV7-2 and TRBJ1-2, reads GAGVSQSPSNKVTEKGKDVELRCDPISGHTALYWYRQSLGQGLEFLIYFQGNSAPDKSGLPSDRFSAERTGGSVSTLTIQRTQQEDSAVYLCASSLVAGDHGYTFGSGTRLTVV.

This chain connects TRBV6-1 to TRBJ2-7, with D tentatively TRBD2 (6 bases). The CDR3 is 15 amino acids. From germline, CDR1 is MNHNS and CDR2 SASEGT. The germline V and J ends were trimmed by 4 bases and 0 bases, with 13 bases remaining between them. The CDR3 loop reads CASSAGGTSSYEQYF. The CDR3 DNA follows: TGTGCCAGCAGTGCGGGCGGGACGAGCTCCTACGAGCAGTACTTC.

J is TRBJ2-5 and V is TRBV18; TRBD2 agrees at 12 bases. Germline CDR1 KGHSH, CDR2 LQKENI. This CDR3 spans 16 amino acids. V lost 3 bases, J lost 11 bases, and 13 bases stayed unmatched. CDR3 DNA: TGTGCCAGCTCACCTATACTAGCGGGAGGCTCCGAGGAGCAGTACTTC. Amino acids: CASSPILAGGSEEQYF.

V and J are TRBV5-1 and TRBJ2-2, with 7 bases matching TRBD2. The germline V gene has CDR1 SGHRS and CDR2 YFSETQ. This CDR3 is 16 amino acids long. V was clipped by 3 bases and J by 0 bases; unmatched bases: 5. As DNA, the CDR3 is TGCGCCAGCAGCTCCTTAGCGGGTACGAACACCGGGGAGCTGTTTTTT. As protein: CASSSLAGTNTGELFF.

The gene calls are TRBV9 and TRBJ2-7, with 8 nucleotides matching TRBD1. V shed 3 bases, J shed 4 bases, and the junction held 6 bases outside the gene matches. There are 14 residues in the CDR3. CDR1 SGDLS and CDR2 YYNGEE come from the germline V gene. CDR3 nucleotide sequence: TGTGCCAGCAGCGCGACCGACAGGGGATACGAGCAGTACTTC. Translation: CASSATDRGYEQYF.

DNA of the CDR3: TGTGCCAGCAGTGGCGGGACTAGCGGACACAATGAGCAGTTCTTC. It specifies CASSGGTSGHNEQFF. The chain is built from TRBV6-1 and TRBJ2-1; TRBD2 matches at 11 bases. The CDR3 loop spans 15 amino acids. Germline V CDR1 and CDR2: MNHNS, SASEGT. V trimming: 4 bases; J trimming: 5 bases; junction bases outside the gene matches: 4.